This record looks at one TCR beta chain sequence and its context. The sample belongs to a study of blood T cell repertoires in COVID-19. Trimming shortened V by 3 bases and J by 8 bases, and 7 bases separated the two germline ends. This CDR3 contains 12 residues. Original data processing: From reference gene primer amplification, estimates of nucleated cell counts were derived. Profiled with immunoSEQ multiplex PCR; TCRdb holds only in-frame clones, not every one. The V and J calls and clone size are taken from that table; D and trimming were inferred from the DNA. The profile covers around 190,000 clones, with more than 75% appearing a single time and 6.5% to 9.5% taken by the ten largest.

The sequencing sample was made of peripheral blood. The TCR sequence derives from a woman in her sixties with COVID-19, enrolled during active disease. The V call is TRBV12-3 or TRBV12-4, the J call TRBJ1-4, with unresolved D. The CDR3 DNA reads as TGTGCCAGCAGTTTCAATTTGGAAAAACTGTTTTTT. It specifies CASSFNLEKLFF.